This T cell receptor (beta chain) was observed in a study of blood T cell repertoires in COVID-19. The table came from immunoSEQ multiplex PCR; TCRdb's copy has only in-frame clones and leaves some out. This repertoire shows tens of thousands of clones, approximately 81% found once; its top ten account for approximately 15%. This clone was detected a few times. This TCR was recovered from a woman in her 70s with acute or convalescent COVID-19. The sequenced material came from peripheral blood.

This chain's CDR3 is CASSVVTGEAGELFF. The CDR3 DNA sequence: TGTGCCAGCAGCGTAGTCACAGGGGAGGCCGGGGAGCTGTTTTTT. V and J are TRBV9 and TRBJ2-2; a weak D match, TRBD1 (7 bases). Looked up from germline, CDR1 is SGDLS and CDR2 is YYNGEE. The CDR3 runs 15 residues. Trimming stripped 0 bases from V and 6 bases from J, with 12 bases between.